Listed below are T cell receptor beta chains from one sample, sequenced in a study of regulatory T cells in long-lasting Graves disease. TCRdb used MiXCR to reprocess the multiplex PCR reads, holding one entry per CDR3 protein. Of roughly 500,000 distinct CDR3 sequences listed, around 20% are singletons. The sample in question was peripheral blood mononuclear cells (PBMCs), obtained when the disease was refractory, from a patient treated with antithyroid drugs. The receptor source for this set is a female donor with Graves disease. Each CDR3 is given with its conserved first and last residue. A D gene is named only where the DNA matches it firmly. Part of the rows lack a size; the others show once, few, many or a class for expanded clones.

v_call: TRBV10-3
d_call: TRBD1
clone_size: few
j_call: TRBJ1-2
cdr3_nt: TGTGCCATCAGTGAGTCCGGACAGGGCTACTATGGCTACACCTTC
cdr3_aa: CAISESGQGYYGYTF

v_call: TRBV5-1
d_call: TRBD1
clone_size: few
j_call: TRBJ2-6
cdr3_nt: TGCGCCAGCAGCTTGGATCCCGGGACAGGGTCTGGGGCCAACGTCCTGACTTTC
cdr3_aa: CASSLDPGTGSGANVLTF

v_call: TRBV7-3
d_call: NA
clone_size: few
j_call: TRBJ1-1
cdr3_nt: TGTGCCACCCCGCCCCACGGGTGGAGTACTGAAGCTTTCTTT
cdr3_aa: CATPPHGWSTEAFF

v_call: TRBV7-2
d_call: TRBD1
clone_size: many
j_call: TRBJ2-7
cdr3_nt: TGTGCCAGCAGCTTGGTTTTCGCCGGGACAGGGAGAAGTAGCTCCTACGAGCAGTACTTC
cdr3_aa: CASSLVFAGTGRSSSYEQYF

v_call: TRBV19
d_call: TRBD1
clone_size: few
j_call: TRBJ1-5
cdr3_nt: TGTGCCAGTAGACAATGGGGAGGACAGGGGATTATGCAGCCCCAGCATTTT
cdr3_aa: CASRQWGGQGIMQPQHF

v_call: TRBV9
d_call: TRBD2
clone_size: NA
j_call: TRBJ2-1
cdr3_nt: TGTGCCAGCAGGTCCTCGGGGGGTGCCAATGAGCAGTTCTTC
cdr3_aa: CASRSSGGANEQFF

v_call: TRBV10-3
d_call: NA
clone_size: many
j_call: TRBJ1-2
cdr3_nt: TGTGCCATCAGTGAGGGTGTCGGGGGTGGTAATGGCTACACCTTC
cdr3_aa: CAISEGVGGGNGYTF

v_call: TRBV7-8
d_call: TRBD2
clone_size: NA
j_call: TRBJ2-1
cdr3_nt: TGTGCCAGCATGGGGGGGAGAACGAACAATGAGCAGTTCTTC
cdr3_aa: CASMGGRTNNEQFF

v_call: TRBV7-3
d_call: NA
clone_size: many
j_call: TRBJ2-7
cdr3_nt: TGTGCCAGCAGCTCGACCCGGGGGACAATCAACGAGCAGTACTTC
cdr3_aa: CASSSTRGTINEQYF

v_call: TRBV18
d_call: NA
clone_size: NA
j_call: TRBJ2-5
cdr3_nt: TGTGCCAGCTCACCGGAGGTGGAGACCCAGTACTTC
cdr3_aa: CASSPEVETQYF

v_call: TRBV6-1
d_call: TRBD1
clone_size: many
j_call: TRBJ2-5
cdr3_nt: TGTGCCAGCAGCGGGACAGGTCAAGAGACCCAGTACTTC
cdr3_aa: CASSGTGQETQYF

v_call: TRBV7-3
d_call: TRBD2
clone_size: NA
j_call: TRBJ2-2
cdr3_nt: TGTGCCAGCAGCTTAGGATCCGGGGGGGGCACCGGGGAGCTGTTTTTT
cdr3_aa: CASSLGSGGGTGELFF

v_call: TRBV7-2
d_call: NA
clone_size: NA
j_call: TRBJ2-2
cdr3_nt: TGTGCCAGCAGCCAACGGACTGTGAACACCGGGGAGCTGTTTTTT
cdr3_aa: CASSQRTVNTGELFF

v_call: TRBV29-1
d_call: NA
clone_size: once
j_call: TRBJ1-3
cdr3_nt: TGCAGCGTTGATGGCAGGGGTGGAAACACCATATATTTT
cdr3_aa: CSVDGRGGNTIYF

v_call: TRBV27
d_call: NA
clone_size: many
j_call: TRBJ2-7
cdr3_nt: TGTGCCAGCAGTTTCAGAAGTAGCTACGAGCAGTACTTC
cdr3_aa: CASSFRSSYEQYF

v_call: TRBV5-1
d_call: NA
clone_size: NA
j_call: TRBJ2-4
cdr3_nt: TGCGCCAGCAGCTTAGTATCGTTGCGCCGGGAGAGTCGGCCGAAAAACATTCAGTACTTC
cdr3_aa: CASSLVSLRRESRPKNIQYF

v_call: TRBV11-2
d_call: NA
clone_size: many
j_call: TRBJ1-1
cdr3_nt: TGTGCCAGCAGCTTGACAGTGGACACTGAAGCTTTCTTT
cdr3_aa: CASSLTVDTEAFF

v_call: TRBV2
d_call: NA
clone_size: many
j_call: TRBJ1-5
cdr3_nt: TGTGCCATTCAAGACCGACCAAATCAGCCCCAGCATTTT
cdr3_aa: CAIQDRPNQPQHF

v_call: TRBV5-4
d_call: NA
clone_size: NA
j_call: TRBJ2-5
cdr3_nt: TGTGCCAGCACGAAGGCCAGCCAAGAGACCCAGTACTTC
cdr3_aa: CASTKASQETQYF

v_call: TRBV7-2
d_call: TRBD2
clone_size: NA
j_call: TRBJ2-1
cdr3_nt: TGTGCCAGCAGCGGCCCCGGGACTAGCGGGAGCGACTCCTACAATGAGCAGTTCTTC
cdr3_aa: CASSGPGTSGSDSYNEQFF

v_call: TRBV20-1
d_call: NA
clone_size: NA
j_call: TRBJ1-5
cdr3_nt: TGCAGTGCTCACAAGGGAGGTCAGCCCCAGCATTTT
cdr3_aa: CSAHKGGQPQHF

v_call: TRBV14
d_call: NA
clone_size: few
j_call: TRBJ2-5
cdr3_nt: TGTGCCAGCAGCCAAGACTGGGTTCGAGAGACCCAGTACTTC
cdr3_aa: CASSQDWVRETQYF

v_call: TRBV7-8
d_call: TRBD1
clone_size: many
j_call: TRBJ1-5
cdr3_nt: TGTGCCAGCAGCTTAGCTGCAGGGGGTTACTATAGCAATCAGCCCCAGCATTTT
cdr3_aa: CASSLAAGGYYSNQPQHF

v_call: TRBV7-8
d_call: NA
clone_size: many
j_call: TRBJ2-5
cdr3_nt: TGTGCCAGCAGCTTAGCGTCGCAGGCCGGGGAGACCCAGTACTTC
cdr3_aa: CASSLASQAGETQYF

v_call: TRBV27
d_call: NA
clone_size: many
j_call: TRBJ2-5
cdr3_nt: TGTGCCAGCAGTTTATGGGCAGGGACCCAAGAGACCCAGTACTTC
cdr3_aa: CASSLWAGTQETQYF

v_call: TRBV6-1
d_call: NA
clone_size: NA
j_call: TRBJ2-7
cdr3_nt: TGTGCCAGCTTCGACAGTTCCTACGAGCAGTACTTC
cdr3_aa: CASFDSSYEQYF

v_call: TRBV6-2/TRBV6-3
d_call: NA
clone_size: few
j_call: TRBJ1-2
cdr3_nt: TGTGCCAGCAGTTATAGGCAGGGCTATGGCTACACCTTC
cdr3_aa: CASSYRQGYGYTF

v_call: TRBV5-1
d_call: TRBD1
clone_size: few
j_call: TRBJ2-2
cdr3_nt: TGCGCCAGCAGCTTCACGGGACAGGGGATCGGTGCCGGGGAGCTGTTTTTT
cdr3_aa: CASSFTGQGIGAGELFF

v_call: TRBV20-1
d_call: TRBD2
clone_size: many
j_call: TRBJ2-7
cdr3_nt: TGCAGTGCACTCGGGACTAGCGTCTCCTACGAGCAGTACTTC
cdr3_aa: CSALGTSVSYEQYF

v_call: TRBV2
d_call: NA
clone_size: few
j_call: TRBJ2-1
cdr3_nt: TGTGCCAGCAGTTCTGGGTCGAGCTCCTACAATGAGCAGTTCTTC
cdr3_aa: CASSSGSSSYNEQFF

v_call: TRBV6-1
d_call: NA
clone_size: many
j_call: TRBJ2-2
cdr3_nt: TGTGCCAGCAGACAGGTCATCACCGGGGAGCTGTTTTTT
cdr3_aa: CASRQVITGELFF

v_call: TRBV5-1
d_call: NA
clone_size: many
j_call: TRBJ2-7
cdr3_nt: TGTGCCAGCAGCTTAGAGGGCAGTGGCTACGAGCAGTACTTC
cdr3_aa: CASSLEGSGYEQYF

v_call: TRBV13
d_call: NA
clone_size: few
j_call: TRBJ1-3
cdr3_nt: TGTGCCAGCAGCTTAAGAGGGTCGACCTCTGGAAACACCATATATTTT
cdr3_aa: CASSLRGSTSGNTIYF

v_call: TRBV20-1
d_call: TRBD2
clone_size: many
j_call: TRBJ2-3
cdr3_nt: TGCAGTGCTAGTCGGTCTAGCGGGCGCACAGATACGCAGTATTTT
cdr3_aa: CSASRSSGRTDTQYF

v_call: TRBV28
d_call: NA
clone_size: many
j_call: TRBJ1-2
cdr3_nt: TGTGCCAGCAGTTTGTTGTCCGGGCTCGGCTACACCTTC
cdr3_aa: CASSLLSGLGYTF

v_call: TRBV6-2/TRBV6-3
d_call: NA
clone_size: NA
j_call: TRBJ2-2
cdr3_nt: TGTGTCAGCAGTTACTACGACAAATCCGGGGAACTGTTTTTT
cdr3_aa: CVSSYYDKSGELFF

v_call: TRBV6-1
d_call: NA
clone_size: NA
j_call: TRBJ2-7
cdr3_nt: TGTGCCAGCAGTGGCAGGGACGCCGGACCCTACGAGCAGTACTTC
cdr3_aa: CASSGRDAGPYEQYF

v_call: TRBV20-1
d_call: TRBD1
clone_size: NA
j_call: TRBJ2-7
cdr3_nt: TGCAGTGCTAGACGGACAGGCCCTACCTACGAGCAGTACTTC
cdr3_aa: CSARRTGPTYEQYF

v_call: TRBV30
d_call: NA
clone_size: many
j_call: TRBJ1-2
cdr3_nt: TGTGCCTGGAGTGTAGGCAGGGCAAGCTACACCTTC
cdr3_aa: CAWSVGRASYTF

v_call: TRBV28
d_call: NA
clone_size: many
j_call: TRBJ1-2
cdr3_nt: TGTGCCAGCAGTTTTCTTGCCCCAGGCTATGGCTACACCTTC
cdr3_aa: CASSFLAPGYGYTF

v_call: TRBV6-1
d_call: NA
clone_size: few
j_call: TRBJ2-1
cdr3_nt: TGTGCCAGCAGTGAAGAGTGGGGCGCCTACAATGAGCAGTTCTTC
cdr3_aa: CASSEEWGAYNEQFF

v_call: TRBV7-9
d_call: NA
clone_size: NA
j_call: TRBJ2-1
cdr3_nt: TGTGCCAGCACCCGGCTAGTTGGGACGGAGCAGTTCTTC
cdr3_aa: CASTRLVGTEQFF

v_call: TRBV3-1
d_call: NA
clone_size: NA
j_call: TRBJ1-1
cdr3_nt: TGTGCCAGCAGCCAAGATGGGGGGCAAAGAAACACTGAAGCTTTCTTT
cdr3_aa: CASSQDGGQRNTEAFF

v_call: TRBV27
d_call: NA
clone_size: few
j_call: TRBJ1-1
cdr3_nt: TGTGCCAGCAGTTATTTGGGCGGAAGGGCCGAAGCTTTCTTT
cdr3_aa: CASSYLGGRAEAFF

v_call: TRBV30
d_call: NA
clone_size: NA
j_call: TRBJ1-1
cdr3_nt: TGTGCCTGGAGAAAGATTCGGGTAAACACTGAAGCTTTCTTT
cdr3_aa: CAWRKIRVNTEAFF

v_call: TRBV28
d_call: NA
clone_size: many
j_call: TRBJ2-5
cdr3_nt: TGTGCCAGCAGCCGACTAACCCTACAAGAGACCCAGTACTTC
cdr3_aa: CASSRLTLQETQYF

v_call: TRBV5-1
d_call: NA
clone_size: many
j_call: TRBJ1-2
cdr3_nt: TGCGCCAGCAGCTTTATGGCAGGAGATGGCTACACCTTC
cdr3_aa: CASSFMAGDGYTF

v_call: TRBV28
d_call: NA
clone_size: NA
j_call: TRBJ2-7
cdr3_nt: TGTGCCAGCAGCCCCAGCAGGGGGGACTACGAGCAGTACTTC
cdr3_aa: CASSPSRGDYEQYF

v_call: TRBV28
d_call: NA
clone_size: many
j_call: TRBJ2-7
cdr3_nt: TGTGCCAGCACAGGAGACAGGTACTACGAGCAGTACTTC
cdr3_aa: CASTGDRYYEQYF

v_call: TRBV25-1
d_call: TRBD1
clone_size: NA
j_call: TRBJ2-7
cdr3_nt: TGTGCCACCCGACAGGGCTCCTACGAGCAGTACTTC
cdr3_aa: CATRQGSYEQYF

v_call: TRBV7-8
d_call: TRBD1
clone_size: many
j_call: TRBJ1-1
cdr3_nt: TGTGCCAGCAGCCCACAAACCCCCGGTCCCGGGACAGGGAACACTGAAGCTTTCTTT
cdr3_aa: CASSPQTPGPGTGNTEAFF

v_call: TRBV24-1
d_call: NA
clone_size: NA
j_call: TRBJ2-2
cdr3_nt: TGTGCCACCAGTGATTTCGTCAGCTTTAACACCGGGGAGCTGTTTTTT
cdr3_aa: CATSDFVSFNTGELFF